This T cell receptor (beta chain) came from a study of cytomegalovirus exposure and HLA in healthy donors. Study observations and caveats: Immune exposure information comprised only CMV serostatus. Later work found that TCR association rates differed between HLA loci; DRB1 had the most and HLA-C the fewest. Across donors, most TCRs were seen rarely, yet some public ones were widespread. Researchers reported in a later analysis that a missense DCLRE1C variant was tied to TCR beta V- and J-gene trimming.

This clone was detected a few times. Antigen unknown. The CDR3 is 16 residues long. V lost 5 bases, J lost 5 bases, and 19 bases lay in between. CDR1 and CDR2 (germline): SGHDT, YYEEEE. Use of 60 Vbeta and 13 Jbeta primers characterized the PCR. Only in-frame clones appear in the TCRdb table, and some are missing; sequencing was by immunoSEQ multiplex PCR. The sample has tens of thousands of clones; 75% to 90% are singletons. The sequence was collected from a woman between 35 and 50 years old in good health and CMV-seropositive. The sequenced sample consisted of PBMCs. The chain carries TRBV5-6 and TRBJ1-4, with D possibly TRBD1 on 6 matching bases. CDR3 DNA: TGTGCCAGCAGTCATATACAGGGTAGGGGGAATGAAAAACTGTTTTTT. This translates into CASSHIQGRGNEKLFF.